This T cell receptor beta chain was documented in a study of neurological immune-mediated disorders. It was from 2 million PBMCs stored at -80 C that the unsorted libraries were obtained. Regarding the study as a whole: While HTLV-1-associated myelopathy showed the greatest TCR clonal expansion, multiple sclerosis showed the least, falling below healthy controls.

The cDNA was generated by 5'RACE with 10-nucleotide random UMIs. TCRdb redid the calling of the 5' RACE reads with MiXCR, one entry per CDR3 protein. Found here are tens of thousands of distinct CDR3 sequences, 13% to 15% of them singletons; the top ten hold 27%. In its sample, this clonotype was seen many times. Its specificity is not known. Germline CDR1 reads LGHDT; CDR2 reads YNNKEL (reference sequence). Trimming cost V 3 bases and J 3 bases, with 14 bases left between them. The CDR3 is made up of 15 amino acids. This TCR derives from a woman aged 45-65 years with HTLV-1-associated myelopathy (HAM/TSP). This chain links TRBV3-1 with TRBJ2-5, with TRBD2 as a possible D gene (6 bases). The sequenced sample consisted of PBMCs. The CDR3 loop is CASSQIGGVKETQYF. In DNA, the CDR3 is TGTGCCAGCAGCCAGATCGGCGGGGTAAAAGAGACCCAGTACTTC.